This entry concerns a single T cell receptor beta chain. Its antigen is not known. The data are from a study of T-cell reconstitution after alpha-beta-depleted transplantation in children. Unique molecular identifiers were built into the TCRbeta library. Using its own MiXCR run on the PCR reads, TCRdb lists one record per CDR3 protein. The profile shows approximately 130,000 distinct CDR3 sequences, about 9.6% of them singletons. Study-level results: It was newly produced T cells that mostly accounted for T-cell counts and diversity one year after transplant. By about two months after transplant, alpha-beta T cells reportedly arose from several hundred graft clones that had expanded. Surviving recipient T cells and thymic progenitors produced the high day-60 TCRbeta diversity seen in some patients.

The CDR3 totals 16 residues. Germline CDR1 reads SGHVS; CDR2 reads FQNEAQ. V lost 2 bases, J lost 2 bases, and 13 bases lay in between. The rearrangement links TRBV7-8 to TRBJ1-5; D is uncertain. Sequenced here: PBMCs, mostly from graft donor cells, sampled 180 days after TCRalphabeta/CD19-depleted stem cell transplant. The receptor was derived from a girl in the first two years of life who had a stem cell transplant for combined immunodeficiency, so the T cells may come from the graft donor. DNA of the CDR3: TGTGCCAGCAGCTTATCCAGAATCTGGGGCAATCAGCCCCAGCATTTT. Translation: CASSLSRIWGNQPQHF.